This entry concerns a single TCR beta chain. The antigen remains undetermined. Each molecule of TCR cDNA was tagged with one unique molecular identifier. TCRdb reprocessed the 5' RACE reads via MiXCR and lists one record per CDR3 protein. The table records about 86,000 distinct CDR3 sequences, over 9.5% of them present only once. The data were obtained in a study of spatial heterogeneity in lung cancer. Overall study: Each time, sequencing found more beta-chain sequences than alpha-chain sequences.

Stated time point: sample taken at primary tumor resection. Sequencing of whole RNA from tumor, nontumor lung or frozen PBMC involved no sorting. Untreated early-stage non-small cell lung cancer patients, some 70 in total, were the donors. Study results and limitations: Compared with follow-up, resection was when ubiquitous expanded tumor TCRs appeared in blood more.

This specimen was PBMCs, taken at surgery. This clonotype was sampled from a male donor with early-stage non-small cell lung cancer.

The CDR3 spells CSARGGTSPGEQFF. Here the CDR3 DNA reads TGCAGTGCTAGAGGGGGGACCTCCCCCGGGGAGCAGTTCTTC. The chain recombines TRBV20-1 with TRBJ2-1; D possibly matches TRBD1 or TRBD2 (5 bases each). Trimming removed 1 base from V and 10 bases from J, with 17 bases in between. Per the germline V gene, CDR1 is DFQATT and CDR2 is SNEGSKA (reference sequence). This CDR3 spans 14 amino acids.